This T cell receptor (beta chain) appears in the sequencing data of a study of cytomegalovirus exposure and HLA in healthy donors (dated by TCRdb to about 2017). Study-level background: According to an earlier analysis of 450 to 650 of the donors, roughly 180 million T cells yielded 120 million or so unique TCR beta sequences and roughly 280 Gb of sequence data. About 320 gigabases of sequencing data and roughly 90 million unique TCR sequences were included in an early release covering about 600 HLA-typed donors. The genetic ancestry cluster associated with self-reported Caucasian donors included roughly 84% of the 300 to 450 genotyped donors. The aim of the study was to test whether cataloging public T cell receptors could identify signatures of past pathogen exposure. The T cell repertoires of roughly 660 subjects were profiled by immunosequencing and related to cytomegalovirus serostatus. A separate validation cohort of roughly 110 different subjects was used in addition to the roughly 640-subject first cohort. To predict cytomegalovirus infection status, the study brought together high-throughput TCR immunosequencing, statistical association of individual TCRs with disease status, and machine learning. To study patterns of TCR occurrence, a later analysis re-analyzed previously published TCR beta repertoires from 650 to 750 donors and added high-resolution HLA genotyping. Rather than drawing on any new phenotypic data, the later analysis identified candidate immune exposures from TCR beta sequences and the way those sequences occurred across donors. An earlier analysis of some 600 of the donors applied high-throughput TCR beta sequencing to assess whether each TCR beta V gene segment acted as functional or pseudogenic. Donor age, sex, ethnicity and CMV serostatus were compiled alongside the repertoire data. Genome-wide SNP genotypes for about three fifths of the 666 donors were used in a later genetic analysis, which treated that subset as a discovery cohort. All discovery cohort repertoires had been generated using a single sequencing platform. HLA typing covered class I and class II loci at four-digit resolution. Typing coverage varied by locus: roughly 620-640 donors for A, B, C, DRB1 and DQB1; approximately 520 for DQA1; about 600 for DPA1; approximately 490 for DPB1. Roughly 5 DR-DQ haplotypes were handled as single units for association and clustering because linkage in the cohort was strong. On average, 235,054 unique TCR beta nucleotide sequences were sequenced per donor among some 430 genotyped donors of the cohort, with about 17% of those sequences being non-productive.

Compared with germline, V lacks 0 bases and J lacks 0 bases; bases without a gene match: 11. The CDR3 sequence holds 20 residues, the cysteine and phenylalanine included. The DNA shown is the 60-base CDR3, in frame from base 1. Sequences MGHRA (CDR1) and YSYEKL (CDR2) are obtained from the germline V gene. What the study reported, not specific to this receptor: In both the original and validation cohorts, the classifier was reported to diagnose cytomegalovirus status with high specificity and sensitivity. The cohort was sequenced for TCR beta chains only, and without alpha or paired-chain data the features that could be detected were limited. In an earlier analysis of around 600 of the donors, most TCR beta V segments were observed in productive rearrangements about 87% or about 30% of the time, broadly matching IMGT annotations. A later genetic analysis reported fewer N-insertions in productive TCRs among donors in an Asian-associated ancestry cluster than the roughly 620-donor mean. A later analysis found that most CMV-associated TCR beta chains appeared HLA-restricted, with HLA associations seemingly driven largely by CMV exposure. According to a later analysis, TCR association rates differed among HLA loci, with DRB1 alleles showing the most associated TCRs and HLA-C alleles showing the fewest. The authors suggested that the approach could potentially be extended to other disease states and immunological phenotypes. A later analysis associated 15,000 or so TCR beta sequences with specific HLA alleles at a false discovery rate of 0.05. In vitro tests confirmed that a few of the cytomegalovirus-associated TCR beta chains recognize cytomegalovirus antigens. Because HLA typing was unavailable for some donors at each locus, only the typed subset was used in association tests. A later analysis found that HLA-associated TCR beta chains were more clonally expanded and had lower generation probabilities than equally common non-associated chains. Because counts were too low, around 18 rarely observed V segments, including chromosome 9 orphons, were left out of the earlier analysis of 587 of the donors. A total of fewer than 200 TCR beta chains were listed by the study as associated with cytomegalovirus. Assigning TCR associations to individual alleles was difficult when HLA alleles, especially DR and DQ, strongly co-occurred. A later genetic analysis associated a missense DCLRE1C variant with V-gene and J-gene trimming of TCR beta chains, and an independent cohort replicated the association. A later analysis reported that several top co-occurrence clusters appeared linked to parvovirus B19, influenza, CMV and Epstein-Barr virus. A further reported finding was that TCR beta sequences accurately predicted the HLA-A and HLA-B alleles for most subjects in the first cohort. Immune exposure information for the cohort was limited to CMV serostatus. Correlated functional status among segregating V segments might reflect linkage disequilibrium, but an unknown experimental factor could not be ruled out. Roughly uniform sequencing depth across donors was assumed in presence/absence analyses, although this assumption may not hold. The sequencing pipeline was judged likely to have produced a cluster of highly shared sequence variants as a technical artifact. Some IMGT-functional V segments, including TRBV6-2 and TRBV6-3, could not be told apart with the 87-base-pair reads, so those segments were excluded. Across donors, most TCR sequences were observed very rarely, whereas some public TCRs were present in many individuals.

In total, 600 or so healthy bone marrow donors made up the cohort. All cohort members were sampled while nominally healthy, although unrecorded immune exposures were likely present. The donor was CMV seronegative and was included in the group of around 320 seronegative cohort members. A peripheral blood sample was collected from each donor, and TCR beta sequencing was performed on peripheral blood mononuclear cells. The Qiagen DNeasy Blood Extraction Kit was used to extract genomic DNA from the blood cell samples. The library was prepared using the immunoSEQ multiplex PCR assay. The multiplex PCR relied on a mix of 60 forward primers for TCR Vbeta segments and 13 reverse primers for TCR Jbeta segments. A multiplex PCR assay on genomic DNA amplified the CDR3 region of rearranged TCR beta genes. The Illumina HiSeq System was used to sequence the amplified TCR beta libraries as 87-base-pair reads. For the original study's pipeline: In a later analysis, 80 million or so unique TCR beta chains were counted across the approximately 670 repertoires, and around 10 million of these chains were shared by at least two donors. Raw reads were error-corrected and collapsed into unique sequences with a nearest-neighbor algorithm that merged closely related sequences to remove PCR and sequencing errors. CDR3 sequences were aligned to IMGT reference sequences to assign V, D and J gene segments. For a sequence to be retained, a match of at least six nucleotides to both a V gene segment and a J gene segment was required. Rearrangements were classified as productive when the CDR3 lacked stop codons and remained in frame with V and J, and all other rearrangements were classified as non-productive. Following IMGT convention, CDR3 was defined as the stretch from the second conserved V-encoded cysteine up to the conserved J-encoded phenylalanine. In an earlier analysis of 500 to 650 of the donors, sequences lacking an unambiguous match to a single V gene segment were excluded. In an earlier analysis of around 600 of the donors, V segments were called functional above 56.7% productive rearrangements and were called segregating when the between-donor standard deviation exceeded 5%. A statistical classification framework was built to diagnose cytomegalovirus status from the catalog of TCR beta chain sequences. In a later analysis, V and J genes were assigned by comparing TCR nucleotide sequences against IMGT/GENE-DB human TR gene sequences. A later analysis assigned CDR3 sequences and most-parsimonious VDJ recombination scenarios with the TCRdist pipeline. In a later analysis, each TCR beta chain was defined by its CDR3 amino acid sequence together with its V-gene family, and reads lacking a unique V-gene family were excluded. To address suspected cross-contamination and a sequencing artifact, a later analysis removed several hundred highly shared, low-generation-probability nucleotide sequences. In a later analysis, a clonal expansion index for each public chain was calculated from normalized within-repertoire ranks of inferred template counts. A later analysis computed generation probabilities with a VDJ recombination model fitted to out-of-frame rearrangements, and checked the results against IGoR. In a later analysis, TCR-TCR, TCR-HLA and TCR-CMV co-occurrence was scored with hypergeometric tests, and a repertoire-size bias correction was applied to TCR pairs. In a later analysis, false discovery rates were estimated by permuting HLA or CMV assignments 20 times. In a later analysis, co-occurring TCRs were grouped using DBSCAN, with TCRdist sequence similarity added in when clustering inside HLA-allele-positive subsets. For co-occurrence clustering, repertoires with fewer than 30,000 or more than 120,000 public chains were excluded, along with five repertoires with anomalous nucleotide sharing. TCRdb's version of the immuneACCESS table is confined to in-frame rearrangements and falls short of the full clone set. An unresolved V gene accounts for under half of the shortfall where checked; the remainder is of unknown origin. D and trimming come from the DNA, and the V and J calls and clone size come from that table. The sample table shows over 150,000 clones, and 84% are seen once. The ten largest make up around 4.9% of the sample.

A word on this clone: Its recognized antigen is unknown. Within one base of it there is no much larger clone, and no base qualities were kept.

Sequencing was performed on PBMCs. The clonotype originates from a man aged 18 to 30 in good health and CMV-seronegative. The rearrangement combines TRBV4-1 with TRBJ2-1; 10 bases in the middle match TRBD2. In nucleotides, the sequence is TGCGCCAGCAGCCAAGATGCCCCAGCGGGGGGGTGGAGCTCCTACAATGAGCAGTTCTTC. It codes for CASSQDAPAGGWSSYNEQFF.